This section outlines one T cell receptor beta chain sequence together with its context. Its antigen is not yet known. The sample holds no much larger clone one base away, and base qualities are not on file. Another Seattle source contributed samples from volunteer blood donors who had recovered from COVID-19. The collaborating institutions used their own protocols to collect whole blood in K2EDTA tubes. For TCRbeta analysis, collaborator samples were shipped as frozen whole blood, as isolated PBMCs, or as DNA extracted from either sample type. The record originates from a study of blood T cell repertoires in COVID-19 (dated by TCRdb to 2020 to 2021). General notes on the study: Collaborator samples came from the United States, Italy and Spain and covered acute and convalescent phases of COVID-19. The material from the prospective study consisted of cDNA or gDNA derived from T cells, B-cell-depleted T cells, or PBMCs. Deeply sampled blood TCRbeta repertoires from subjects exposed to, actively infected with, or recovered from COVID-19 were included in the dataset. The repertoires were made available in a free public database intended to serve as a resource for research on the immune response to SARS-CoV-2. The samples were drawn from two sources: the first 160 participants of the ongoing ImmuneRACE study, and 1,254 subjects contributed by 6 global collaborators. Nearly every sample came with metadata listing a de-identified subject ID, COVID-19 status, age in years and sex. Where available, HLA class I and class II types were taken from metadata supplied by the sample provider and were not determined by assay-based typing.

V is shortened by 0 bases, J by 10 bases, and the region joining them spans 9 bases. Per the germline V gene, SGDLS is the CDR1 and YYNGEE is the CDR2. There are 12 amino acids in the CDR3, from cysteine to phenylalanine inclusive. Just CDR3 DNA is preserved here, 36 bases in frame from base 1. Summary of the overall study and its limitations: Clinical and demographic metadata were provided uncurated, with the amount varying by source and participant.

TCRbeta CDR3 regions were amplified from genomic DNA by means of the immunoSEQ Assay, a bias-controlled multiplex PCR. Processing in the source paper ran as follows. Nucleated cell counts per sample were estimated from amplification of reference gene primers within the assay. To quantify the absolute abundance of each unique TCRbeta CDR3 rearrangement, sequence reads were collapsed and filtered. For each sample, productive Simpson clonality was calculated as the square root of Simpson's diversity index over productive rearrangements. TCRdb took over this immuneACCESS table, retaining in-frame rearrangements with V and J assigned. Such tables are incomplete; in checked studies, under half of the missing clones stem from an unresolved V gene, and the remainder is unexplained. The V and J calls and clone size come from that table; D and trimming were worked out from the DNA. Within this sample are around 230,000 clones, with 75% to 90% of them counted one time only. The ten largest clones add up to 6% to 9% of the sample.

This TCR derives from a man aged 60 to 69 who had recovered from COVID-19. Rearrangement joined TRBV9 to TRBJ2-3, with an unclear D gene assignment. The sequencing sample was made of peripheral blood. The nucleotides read TGTGCCAGCAGCGTAGATCGGGTTCCGCAGTATTTT. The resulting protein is CASSVDRVPQYF.